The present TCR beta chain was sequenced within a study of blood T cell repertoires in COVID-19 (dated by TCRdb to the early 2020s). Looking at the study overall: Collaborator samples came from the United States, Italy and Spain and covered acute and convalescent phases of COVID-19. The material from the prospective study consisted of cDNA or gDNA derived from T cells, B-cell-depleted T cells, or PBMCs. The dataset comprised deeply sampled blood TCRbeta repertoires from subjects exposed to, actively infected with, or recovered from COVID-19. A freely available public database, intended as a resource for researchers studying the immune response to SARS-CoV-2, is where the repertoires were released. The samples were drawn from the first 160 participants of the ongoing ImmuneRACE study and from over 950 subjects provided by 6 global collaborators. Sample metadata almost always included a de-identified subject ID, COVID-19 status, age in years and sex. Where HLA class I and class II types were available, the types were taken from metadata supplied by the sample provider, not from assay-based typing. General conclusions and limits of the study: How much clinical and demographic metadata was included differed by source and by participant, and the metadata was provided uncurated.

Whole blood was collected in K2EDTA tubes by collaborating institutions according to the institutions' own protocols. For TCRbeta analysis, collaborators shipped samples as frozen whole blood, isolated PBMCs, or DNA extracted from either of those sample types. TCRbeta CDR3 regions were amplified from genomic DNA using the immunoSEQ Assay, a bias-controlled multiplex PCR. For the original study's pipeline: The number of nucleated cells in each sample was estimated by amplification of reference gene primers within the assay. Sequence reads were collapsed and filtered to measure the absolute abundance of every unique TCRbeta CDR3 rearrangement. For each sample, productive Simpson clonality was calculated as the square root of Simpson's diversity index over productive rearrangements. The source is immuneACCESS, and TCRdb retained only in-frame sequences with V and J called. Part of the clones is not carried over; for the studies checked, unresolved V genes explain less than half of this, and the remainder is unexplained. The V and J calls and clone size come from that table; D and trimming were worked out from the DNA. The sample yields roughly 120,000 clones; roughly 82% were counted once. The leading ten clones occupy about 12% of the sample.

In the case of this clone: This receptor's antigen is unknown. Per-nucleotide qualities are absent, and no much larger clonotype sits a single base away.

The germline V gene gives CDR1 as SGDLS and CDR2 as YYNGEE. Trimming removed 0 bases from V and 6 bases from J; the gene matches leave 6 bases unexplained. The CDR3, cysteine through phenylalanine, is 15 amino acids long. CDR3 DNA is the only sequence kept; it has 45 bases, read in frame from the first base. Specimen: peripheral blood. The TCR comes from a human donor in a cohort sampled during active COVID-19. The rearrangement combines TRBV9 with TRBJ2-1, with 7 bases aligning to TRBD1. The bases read TGTGCCAGCAGCGTAGTGGGACAGTATAGCAATGAGCAGTTCTTC. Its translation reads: CASSVVGQYSNEQFF.